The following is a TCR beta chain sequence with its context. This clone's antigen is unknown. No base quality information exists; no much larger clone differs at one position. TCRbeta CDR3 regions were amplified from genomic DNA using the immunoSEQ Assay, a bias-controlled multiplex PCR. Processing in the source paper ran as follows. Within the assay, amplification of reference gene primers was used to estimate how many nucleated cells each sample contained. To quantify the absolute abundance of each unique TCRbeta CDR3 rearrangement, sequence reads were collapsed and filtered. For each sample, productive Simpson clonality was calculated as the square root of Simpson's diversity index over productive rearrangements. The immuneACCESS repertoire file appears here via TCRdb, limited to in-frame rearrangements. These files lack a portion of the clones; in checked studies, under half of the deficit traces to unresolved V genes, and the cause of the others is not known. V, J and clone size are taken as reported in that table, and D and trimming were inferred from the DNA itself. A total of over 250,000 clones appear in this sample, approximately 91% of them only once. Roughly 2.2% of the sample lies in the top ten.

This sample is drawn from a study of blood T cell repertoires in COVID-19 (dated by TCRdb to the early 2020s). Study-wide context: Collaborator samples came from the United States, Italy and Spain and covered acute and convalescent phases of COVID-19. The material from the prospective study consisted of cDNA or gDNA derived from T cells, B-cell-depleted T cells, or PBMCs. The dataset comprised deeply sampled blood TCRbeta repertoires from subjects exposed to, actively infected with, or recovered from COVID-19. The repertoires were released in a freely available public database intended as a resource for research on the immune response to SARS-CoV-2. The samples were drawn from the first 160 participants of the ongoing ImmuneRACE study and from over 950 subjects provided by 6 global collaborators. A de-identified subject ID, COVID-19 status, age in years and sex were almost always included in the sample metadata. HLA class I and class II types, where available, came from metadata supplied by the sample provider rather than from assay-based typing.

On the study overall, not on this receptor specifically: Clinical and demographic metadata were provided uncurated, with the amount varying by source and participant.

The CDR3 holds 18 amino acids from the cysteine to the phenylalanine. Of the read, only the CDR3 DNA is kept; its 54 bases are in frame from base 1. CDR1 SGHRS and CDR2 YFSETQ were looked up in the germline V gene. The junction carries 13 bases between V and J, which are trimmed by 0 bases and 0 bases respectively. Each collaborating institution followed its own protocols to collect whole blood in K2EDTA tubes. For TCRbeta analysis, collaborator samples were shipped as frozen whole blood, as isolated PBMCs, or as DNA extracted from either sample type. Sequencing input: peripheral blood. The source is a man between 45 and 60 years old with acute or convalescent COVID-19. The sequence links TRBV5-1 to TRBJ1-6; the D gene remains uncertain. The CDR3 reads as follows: CASSLGQSAYSYNSPLHF. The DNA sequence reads TGCGCCAGCAGCTTGGGGCAGAGCGCTTACTCCTATAATTCACCCCTCCACTTT. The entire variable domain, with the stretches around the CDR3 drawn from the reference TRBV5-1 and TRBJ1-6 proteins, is KAGVTQTPRYLIKTRGQQVTLSCSPISGHRSVSWYQQTPGQGLQFLFEYFSETQRNKGNFPGRFSGRQFSNSRSEMNVSTLELGDSALYLCASSLGQSAYSYNSPLHFGNGTRLTVT.